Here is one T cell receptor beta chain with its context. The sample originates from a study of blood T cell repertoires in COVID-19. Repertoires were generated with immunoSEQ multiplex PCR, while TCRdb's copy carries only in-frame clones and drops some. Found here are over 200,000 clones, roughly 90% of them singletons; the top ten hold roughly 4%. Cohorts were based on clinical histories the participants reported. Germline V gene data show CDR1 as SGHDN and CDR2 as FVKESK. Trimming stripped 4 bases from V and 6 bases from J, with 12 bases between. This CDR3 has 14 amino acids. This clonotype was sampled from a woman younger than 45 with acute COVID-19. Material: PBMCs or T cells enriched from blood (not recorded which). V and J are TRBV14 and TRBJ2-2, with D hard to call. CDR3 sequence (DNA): TGTGCCAGCAGCCCCCGACTCGGCCCCGGGGAGCTGTTTTTT. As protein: CASSPRLGPGELFF. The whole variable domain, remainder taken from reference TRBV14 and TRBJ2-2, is EAGVTQFPSHSVIEKGQTVTLRCDPISGHDNLYWYRRVMGKEIKFLLHFVKESKQDESGMPNNRFLAERTGGTYSTLKVQPAELEDSGVYFCASSPRLGPGELFFGEGSRLTVL.